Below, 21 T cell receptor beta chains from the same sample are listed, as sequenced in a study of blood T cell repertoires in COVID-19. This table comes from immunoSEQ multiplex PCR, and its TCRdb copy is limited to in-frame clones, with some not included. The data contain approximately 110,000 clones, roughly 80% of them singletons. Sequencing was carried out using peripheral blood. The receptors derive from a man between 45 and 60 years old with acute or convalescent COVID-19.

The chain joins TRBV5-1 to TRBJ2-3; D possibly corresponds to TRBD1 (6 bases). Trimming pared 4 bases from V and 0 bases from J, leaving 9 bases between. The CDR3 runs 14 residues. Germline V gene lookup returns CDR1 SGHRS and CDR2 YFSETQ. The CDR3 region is CASSTRGSTDTQYF. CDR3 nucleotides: TGCGCCAGCAGCACCAGGGGTAGCACAGATACGCAGTATTTT. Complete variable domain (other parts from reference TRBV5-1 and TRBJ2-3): KAGVTQTPRYLIKTRGQQVTLSCSPISGHRSVSWYQQTPGQGLQFLFEYFSETQRNKGNFPGRFSGRQFSNSRSEMNVSTLELGDSALYLCASSTRGSTDTQYFGPGTRLTVL.

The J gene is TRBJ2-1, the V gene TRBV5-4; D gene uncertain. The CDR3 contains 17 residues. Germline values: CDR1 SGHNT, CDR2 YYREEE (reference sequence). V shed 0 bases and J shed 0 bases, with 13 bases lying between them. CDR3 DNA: TGTGCCAGCAGCTTGGAGTCACTTTTAAGCTCCTACAATGAGCAGTTCTTC. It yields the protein CASSLESLLSSYNEQFF.

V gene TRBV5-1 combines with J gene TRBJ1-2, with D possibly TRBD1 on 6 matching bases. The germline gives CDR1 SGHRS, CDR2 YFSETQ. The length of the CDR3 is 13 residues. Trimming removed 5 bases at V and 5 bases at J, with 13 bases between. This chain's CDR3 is CASSRDTGYGYTF. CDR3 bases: TGCGCCAGCAGTCGGGACACGGGGTATGGCTACACCTTC.

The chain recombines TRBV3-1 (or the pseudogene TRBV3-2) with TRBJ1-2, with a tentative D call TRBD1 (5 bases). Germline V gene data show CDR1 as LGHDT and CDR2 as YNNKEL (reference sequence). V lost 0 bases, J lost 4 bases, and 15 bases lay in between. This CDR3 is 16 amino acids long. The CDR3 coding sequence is TGTGCCAGCAGCCAAGATATAGGGTCCGGGGGCTATGGCTACACCTTC. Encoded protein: CASSQDIGSGGYGYTF.

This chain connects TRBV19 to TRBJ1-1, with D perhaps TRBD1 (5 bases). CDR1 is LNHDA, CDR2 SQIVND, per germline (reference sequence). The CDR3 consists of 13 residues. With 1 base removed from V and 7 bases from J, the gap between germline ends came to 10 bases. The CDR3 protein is CASSIVWGVEAFF. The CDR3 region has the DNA TGTGCCAGTAGTATAGTTTGGGGGGTTGAAGCTTTCTTT.

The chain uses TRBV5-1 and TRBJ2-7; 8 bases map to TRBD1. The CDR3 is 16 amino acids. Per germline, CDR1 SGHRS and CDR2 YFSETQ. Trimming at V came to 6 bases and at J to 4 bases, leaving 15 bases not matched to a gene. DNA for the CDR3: TGCGCCAGCAACCCGCTCGGACAGGGCCCCTTTTACGAGCAGTACTTC. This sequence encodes CASNPLGQGPFYEQYF.

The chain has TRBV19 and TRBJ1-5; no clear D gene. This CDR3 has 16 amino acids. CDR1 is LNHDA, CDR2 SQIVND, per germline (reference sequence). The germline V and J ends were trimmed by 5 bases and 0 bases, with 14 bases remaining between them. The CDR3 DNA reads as TGTGCCAGTAGTGCCTCTAGGGAGAATAGCAATCAGCCCCAGCATTTT. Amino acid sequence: CASSASRENSNQPQHF.

The CDR3 region is CASNQGQGYNSPLHF. The CDR3 nucleotides read TGTGCCAGCAACCAAGGACAGGGCTATAATTCACCCCTCCACTTT. The chain couples TRBV27 to TRBJ1-6, with 8 bases lining up with TRBD1. Germline trimming cut 7 bases from V and 3 bases from J; bases unmatched to any gene: 5. In germline, CDR1 is MNHEY, CDR2 SMNVEV (reference sequence). This CDR3 has 15 amino acids.

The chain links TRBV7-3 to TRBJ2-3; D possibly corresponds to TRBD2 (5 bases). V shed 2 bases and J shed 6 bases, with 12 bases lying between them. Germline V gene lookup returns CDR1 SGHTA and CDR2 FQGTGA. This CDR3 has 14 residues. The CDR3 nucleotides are TGTGCCAGCAGCTTATTCGGTTCTAGCGATACGCAGTATTTT. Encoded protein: CASSLFGSSDTQYF.

The CDR3 nucleotides read TGTGCCAGCACCCTGACCCTAGCGAGCGAGACCCAGTACTTC. The encoded protein is CASTLTLASETQYF. V is TRBV7-2 and J is TRBJ2-5; TRBD2 is a possible D gene (6 bases). Germline V gene sequence: CDR1 SGHTA, CDR2 FQGNSA. The CDR3 extends over 14 amino acids. The V gene lost 7 bases and the J gene lost 5 bases, with 17 bases spanning the gap. Full variable domain (missing parts from reference TRBV7-2 and TRBJ2-5): GAGVSQSPSNKVTEKGKDVELRCDPISGHTALYWYRQSLGQGLEFLIYFQGNSAPDKSGLPSDRFSAERTGGSVSTLTIQRTQQEDSAVYLCASTLTLASETQYFGPGTRLLVL.

CDR3 coding DNA: TGCGCCAGCAAAATGGACAGGGGTAATTCACCCCTCCACTTT. Encoded protein: CASKMDRGNSPLHF. The chain couples TRBV5-1 to TRBJ1-6; TRBD1 matches 9 bases. The CDR3 contains 14 residues. CDR1 SGHRS and CDR2 YFSETQ come from the germline V gene. The junction had 4 bases not matched to a gene; V was cut back by 6 bases and J by 6 bases.

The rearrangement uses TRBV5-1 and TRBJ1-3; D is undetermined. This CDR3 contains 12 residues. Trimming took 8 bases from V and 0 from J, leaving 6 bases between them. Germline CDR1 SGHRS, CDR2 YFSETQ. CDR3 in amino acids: CASSVSGNTIYF. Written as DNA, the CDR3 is TGCGCCAGTTCAGTCTCTGGAAACACCATATATTTT. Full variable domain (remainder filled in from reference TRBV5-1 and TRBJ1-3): KAGVTQTPRYLIKTRGQQVTLSCSPISGHRSVSWYQQTPGQGLQFLFEYFSETQRNKGNFPGRFSGRQFSNSRSEMNVSTLELGDSALYLCASSVSGNTIYFGEGSWLTVV.

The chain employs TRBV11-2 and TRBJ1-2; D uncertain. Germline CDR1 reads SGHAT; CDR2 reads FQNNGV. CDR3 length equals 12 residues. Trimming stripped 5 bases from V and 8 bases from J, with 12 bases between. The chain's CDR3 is CASSPDSWGYTF. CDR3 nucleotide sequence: TGTGCCAGCAGCCCAGACTCGTGGGGCTACACCTTC.

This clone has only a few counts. For the CDR3, the DNA is TGTGCCAGCAGCTTGGCCCCCGGACAGGGAAGAAACATTCAGTACTTC. Protein: CASSLAPGQGRNIQYF. This rearrangement joins TRBV5-5 to TRBJ2-4, with 8 bases lining up with TRBD1. Trimming took 0 bases from V and 6 from J; bases not matched to a gene: 8. CDR1 SGHKS and CDR2 YYEKEE come from the germline V gene (reference sequence). CDR3 length: 16 amino acids.

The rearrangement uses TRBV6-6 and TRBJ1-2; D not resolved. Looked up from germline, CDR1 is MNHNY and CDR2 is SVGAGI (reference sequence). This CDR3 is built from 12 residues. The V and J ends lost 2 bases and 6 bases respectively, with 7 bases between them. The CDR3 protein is CASSYDGNGYTF. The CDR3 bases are TGTGCCAGCAGTTACGACGGGAATGGCTACACCTTC.

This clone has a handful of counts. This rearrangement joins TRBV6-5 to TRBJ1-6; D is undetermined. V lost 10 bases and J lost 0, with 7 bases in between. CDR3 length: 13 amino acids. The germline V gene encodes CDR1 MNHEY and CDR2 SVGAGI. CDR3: CATRSSYNSPLHF. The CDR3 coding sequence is TGTGCCACTAGAAGCTCCTATAATTCACCCCTCCACTTT.

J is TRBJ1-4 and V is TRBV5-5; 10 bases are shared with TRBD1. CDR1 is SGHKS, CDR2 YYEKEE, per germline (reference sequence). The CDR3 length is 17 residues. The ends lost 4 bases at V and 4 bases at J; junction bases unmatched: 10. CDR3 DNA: TGTGCCAGCAGCACAGGGACAGGGGCGAGACTTAATGAAAAACTGTTTTTT. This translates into CASSTGTGARLNEKLFF.

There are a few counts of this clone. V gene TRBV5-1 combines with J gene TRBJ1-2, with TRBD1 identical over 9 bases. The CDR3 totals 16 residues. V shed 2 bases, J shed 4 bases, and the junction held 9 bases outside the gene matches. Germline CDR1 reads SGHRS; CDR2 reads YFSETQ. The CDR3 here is CASSFSPGTGIYGYTF. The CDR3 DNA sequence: TGCGCCAGCAGCTTCAGCCCGGGGACAGGGATCTATGGCTACACCTTC.

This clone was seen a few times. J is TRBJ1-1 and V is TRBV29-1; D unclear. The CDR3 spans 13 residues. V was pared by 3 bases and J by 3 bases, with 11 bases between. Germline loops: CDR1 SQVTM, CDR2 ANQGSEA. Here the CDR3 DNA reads TGCAGCGTTGAGGCAGGCCTTTACACTGAAGCTTTCTTT. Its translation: CSVEAGLYTEAFF.

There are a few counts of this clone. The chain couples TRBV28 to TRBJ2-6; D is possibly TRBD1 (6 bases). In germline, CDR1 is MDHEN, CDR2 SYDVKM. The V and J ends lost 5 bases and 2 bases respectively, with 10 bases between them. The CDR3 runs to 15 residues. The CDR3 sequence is CASSLQGPGANVLTF. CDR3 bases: TGTGCCAGCAGTCTACAGGGCCCTGGGGCCAACGTCCTGACTTTC.

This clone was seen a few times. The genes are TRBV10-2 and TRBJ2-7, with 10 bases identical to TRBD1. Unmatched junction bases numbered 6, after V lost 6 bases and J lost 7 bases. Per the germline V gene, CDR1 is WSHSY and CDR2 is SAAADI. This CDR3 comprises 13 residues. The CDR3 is CASSGTGVGEQYV. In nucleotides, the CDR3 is TGCGCCAGCAGCGGGACAGGGGTAGGGGAGCAGTACGTC.